The next 4 T cell receptor beta chains were all read from a single sample in a study of blood T cell repertoires in COVID-19. Sequencing used immunoSEQ multiplex PCR; TCRdb keeps in-frame clones, though not all of them. The sample yields 150,000 to 200,000 clones, roughly 88% seen once. The sample consisted of PBMCs or T cells enriched from blood (not recorded which). These TCRs come from a woman between 50 and 59 years old who had recovered from COVID-19.

The chain carries TRBV6-5 and TRBJ2-3, with D hard to call. The germline V gene encodes CDR1 MNHEY and CDR2 SVGAGI. V was trimmed by 6 bases and J by 6 bases, leaving 13 bases between them. The CDR3 consists of 13 residues. CDR3 residues: CASRVLPGDTQYF. CDR3 nucleotides: TGTGCCAGCAGGGTTCTTCCCGGGGATACGCAGTATTTT.

J is TRBJ1-1 and V is TRBV12-3 or TRBV12-4, with TRBD1 as a possible D gene (6 bases). Deletions cut 4 bases from V and 6 bases from J, with 12 bases between. CDR3 length: 13 amino acids. CDR3 DNA: TGTGCCAGCAGTTCAACAGGGTTAGCTGAAGCTTTCTTT. Its protein product is CASSSTGLAEAFF.

The gene calls are TRBV29-1 and TRBJ1-2, with D unclear. Germline V gene data show CDR1 as SQVTM and CDR2 as ANQGSEA. This CDR3 is 15 amino acids long. Trimming shortened V by 7 bases and J by 4 bases, and 22 bases separated the two germline ends. CDR3 in DNA: TGCAGCGCCCGGGAGCCCCAGGCCCTTCTCTATGGCTACACCTTC. Translated, it gives CSAREPQALLYGYTF. Complete variable domain (other parts from reference TRBV29-1 and TRBJ1-2): SAVISQKPSRDICQRGTSLTIQCQVDSQVTMMFWYRQQPGQSLTLIATANQGSEATYESGFVIDKFPISRPNLTFSTLTVSNMSPEDSSIYLCSAREPQALLYGYTFGSGTRLTVV.

Regarding this clone: The same CDR3 also results from other DNA sequences found in this sample. The genes are TRBV19 and TRBJ2-7; TRBD1 matches at 9 bases. Germline V gene data show CDR1 as LNHDA and CDR2 as SQIVND (reference sequence). Trimming removed 1 base from V and 2 bases from J; junction bases left unmatched: 0. The length of the CDR3 is 14 residues. The CDR3: CASSIGTGAYEQYF. The CDR3 DNA sequence: TGTGCCAGTAGTATAGGGACAGGGGCCTACGAGCAGTACTTC.